This T cell receptor (beta chain) appears in the sequencing data of a study of T-cell reconstitution after alpha-beta-depleted transplantation in children. There are many counts of this clonotype. The CDR3 spans 14 residues. Germline CDR1 and CDR2: SGHTA and FQGNSA. V lost 5 bases to trimming and J lost 4 bases, with 14 bases between them. Construction of the TCRbeta library involved unique molecular identifiers. TCRdb analysed the PCR reads with MiXCR anew, one entry per CDR3 protein. The sample holds 75,000 to 100,000 distinct CDR3 sequences; approximately 9.2% are singletons and the top ten take approximately 6.6%.

The chain joins TRBV7-2 to TRBJ1-1, with D uncertain. The clonotype comes from a human donor who donated a stem cell graft to a child with congenital amegakaryocytic thrombocytopenia. The sample here was PBMCs from the stem cell graft donor, taken from the stem cell graft. The CDR3 is CASSPEGGVTEAFF. CDR3 coding DNA: TGTGCCAGCAGCCCGGAGGGAGGAGTCACTGAAGCTTTCTTT.